This is a list of T cell receptor beta chains from one sample in a study of blood T cell repertoires in COVID-19. Method: immunoSEQ multiplex PCR; TCRdb's copy keeps in-frame clones and lacks some. The data show about 120,000 clones, with almost 85% seen just once and approximately 7% held by the top ten. Sequenced input: peripheral blood. The receptors come from a man in his 70s with active or convalescent COVID-19. The CDR3 runs from the conserved cysteine through the conserved F or W. The D gene is left open where the match is weak. For some rows the clone size is stated as once, few or many, or as a class when expanded; others skip it.

abundance,d_gene,v_gene,j_gene,CDR3aa,CDR3nt
-,-,TRBV18,TRBJ1-5,CASGLHSNQPQHF,TGTGCCAGCGGGCTTCATAGCAATCAGCCCCAGCATTTT
-,-,TRBV5-4,TRBJ1-2,CASSLVSANYGYTF,TGTGCCAGCAGCTTGGTGTCCGCTAACTATGGCTACACCTTC
-,-,TRBV19,TRBJ1-1,CASSIDGTLMSTEAFF,TGTGCCAGTAGTATAGATGGGACATTGATGAGCACTGAAGCTTTCTTT
-,-,TRBV7-6,TRBJ1-5,CASSRGVGGNQPQHF,TGTGCCAGCAGCCGGGGGGTAGGCGGCAATCAGCCCCAGCATTTT
-,-,TRBV5-8,TRBJ2-2,CASSLVRYTGELFF,TGTGCCAGCAGCTTGGTACGGTACACCGGGGAGCTGTTTTTT
once,-,TRBV15,TRBJ2-6,CATRQGPGANVLTF,TGTGCCACCAGACAGGGACCTGGGGCCAACGTCCTGACTTTC
-,-,TRBV4-3,TRBJ2-1,CASSQDYLWGVNEQFF,TGCGCCAGCAGCCAAGATTACCTTTGGGGGGTCAATGAGCAGTTCTTC
-,-,TRBV18,TRBJ2-5,CASSSPETQYF,TGTGCCAGCTCCTCCCCTGAGACCCAGTACTTC
once,TRBD2,TRBV7-9,TRBJ2-3,CASSYGLAGSTDTQYF,TGTGCCAGCAGCTACGGACTAGCGGGGAGCACAGATACGCAGTATTTT
-,TRBD2,TRBV7-3,TRBJ2-2,CASSTTGTSGANTGELFF,TGTGCCAGCAGCACAACCGGGACTAGCGGGGCGAACACCGGGGAGCTGTTTTTT
-,-,TRBV18,TRBJ2-5,CASSPDGGQETQYF,TGTGCCAGCTCACCTGACGGGGGCCAAGAGACCCAGTACTTC
few,TRBD1,TRBV19,TRBJ1-2,CASNPTGAGWGYTF,TGTGCCAGTAACCCGACAGGGGCTGGTTGGGGCTACACCTTC
few,TRBD1,TRBV3-1/TRBV3-2,TRBJ1-1,CASSQVGQGRKAFF,TGTGCCAGCAGCCAAGTGGGACAGGGGAGAAAAGCTTTCTTT